This entry describes one T cell receptor (beta chain). Antigen specificity is unknown. These data come from a study of T cell responses to AZD1222 COVID-19 vaccine. Study-level background: Some second doses came at about 4 weeks and others at about 12 weeks; these were pooled.

Sequencing used immunoSEQ multiplex PCR; TCRdb keeps in-frame clones, though not all of them. The repertoire holds 100,000 or so clones, with roughly 87% as singletons. Overall study findings and caveats: In all cases, repertoires were sampled only after the peak T cell response.

Specimen: peripheral blood, collected on day 0 of AZD1222 vaccination. This clonotype was obtained from an adult in good health.

CDR3 nucleotides: TGTGCCAGCAGCGCGGGACTAGCGGGAGGAACTAGCACAGATACGCAGTATTTT. It yields the protein CASSAGLAGGTSTDTQYF. The rearrangement links TRBV9 to TRBJ2-3, with 15 nucleotides matching TRBD2. The V gene end was trimmed by 3 bases and the J gene end by 0 bases; junction bases not matched to a gene: 5. Germline V gene lookup returns CDR1 SGDLS and CDR2 YYNGEE. The length of the CDR3 is 18 residues.